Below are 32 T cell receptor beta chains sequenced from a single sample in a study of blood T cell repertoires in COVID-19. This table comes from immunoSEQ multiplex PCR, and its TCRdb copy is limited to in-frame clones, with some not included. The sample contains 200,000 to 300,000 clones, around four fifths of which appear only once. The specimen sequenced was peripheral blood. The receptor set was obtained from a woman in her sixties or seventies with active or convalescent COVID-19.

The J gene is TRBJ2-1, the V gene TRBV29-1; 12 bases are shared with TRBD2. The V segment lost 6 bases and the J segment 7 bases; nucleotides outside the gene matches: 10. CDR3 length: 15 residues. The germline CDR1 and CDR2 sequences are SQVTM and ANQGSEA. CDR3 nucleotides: TGCAGCGTGGCTTCACTAGCGGGAGGTCGTAATGAGCAGTTCTTC. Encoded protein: CSVASLAGGRNEQFF.

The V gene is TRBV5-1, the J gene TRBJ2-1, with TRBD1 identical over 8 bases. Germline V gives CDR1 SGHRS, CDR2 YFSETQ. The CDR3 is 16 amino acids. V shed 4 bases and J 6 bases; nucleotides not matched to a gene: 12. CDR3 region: CASSPNSHGTGNEQFF. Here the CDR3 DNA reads TGCGCCAGCAGCCCCAACTCCCACGGGACAGGCAATGAGCAGTTCTTC.

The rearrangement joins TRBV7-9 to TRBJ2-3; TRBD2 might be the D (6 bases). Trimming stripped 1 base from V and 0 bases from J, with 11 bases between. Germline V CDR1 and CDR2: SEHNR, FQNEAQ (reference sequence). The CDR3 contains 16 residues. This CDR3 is CASSLGSGTSTDTQYF. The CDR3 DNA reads TGTGCCAGCAGCTTAGGTAGCGGCACTAGCACAGATACGCAGTATTTT. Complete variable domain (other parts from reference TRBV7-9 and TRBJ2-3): DTGVSQNPRHKITKRGQNVTFRCDPISEHNRLYWYRQTLGQGPEFLTYFQNEAQLEKSRLLSDRFSAERPKGSFSTLEIQRTEQGDSAMYLCASSLGSGTSTDTQYFGPGTRLTVL.

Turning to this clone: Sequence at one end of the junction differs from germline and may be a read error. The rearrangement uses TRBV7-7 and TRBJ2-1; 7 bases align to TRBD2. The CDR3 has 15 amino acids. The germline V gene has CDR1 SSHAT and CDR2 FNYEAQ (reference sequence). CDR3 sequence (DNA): TGTGCTAGCAGCTTAGAGGGTGGATGGGAGGGTGAGCAGTTCTTC. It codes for CASSLEGGWEGEQFF. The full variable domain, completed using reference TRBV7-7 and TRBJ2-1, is GAGVSQSPRYKVTKRGQDVTLRCDPISSHATLYWYQQALGQGPEFLTYFNYEAQPDKSGLPSDRFSAERPEGSISTLTIQRTEQRDSAMYRCASSLEGGWEGEQFFGPGTRLTVL.

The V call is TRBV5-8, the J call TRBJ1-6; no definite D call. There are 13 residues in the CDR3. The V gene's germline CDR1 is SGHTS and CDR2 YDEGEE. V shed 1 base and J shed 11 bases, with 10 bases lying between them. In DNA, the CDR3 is TGTGCCAGCAGCTTGTATCTCGGTACACCCCTCCACTTT. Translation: CASSLYLGTPLHF.

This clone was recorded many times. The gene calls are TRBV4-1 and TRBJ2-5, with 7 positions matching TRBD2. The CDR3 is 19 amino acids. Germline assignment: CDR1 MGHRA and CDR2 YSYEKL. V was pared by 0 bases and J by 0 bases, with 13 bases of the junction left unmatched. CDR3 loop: CASSQDRFSGISYQETQYF. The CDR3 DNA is TGCGCCAGCAGCCAAGATCGTTTCAGCGGGATAAGCTACCAAGAGACCCAGTACTTC.

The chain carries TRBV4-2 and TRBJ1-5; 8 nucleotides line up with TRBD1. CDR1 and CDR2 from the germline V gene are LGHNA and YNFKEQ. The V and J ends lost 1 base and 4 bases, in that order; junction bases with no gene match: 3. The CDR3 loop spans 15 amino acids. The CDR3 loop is CASSQGQGWNQPQHF. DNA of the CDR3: TGTGCCAGCAGCCAAGGACAGGGGTGGAATCAGCCCCAGCATTTT.

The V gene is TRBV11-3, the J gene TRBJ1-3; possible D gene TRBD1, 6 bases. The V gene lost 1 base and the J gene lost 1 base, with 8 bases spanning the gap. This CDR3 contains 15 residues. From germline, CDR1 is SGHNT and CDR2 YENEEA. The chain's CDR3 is CASSLVTGSGNTIYF. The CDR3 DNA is TGTGCCAGCAGCTTAGTAACAGGGTCTGGAAACACCATATATTTT.

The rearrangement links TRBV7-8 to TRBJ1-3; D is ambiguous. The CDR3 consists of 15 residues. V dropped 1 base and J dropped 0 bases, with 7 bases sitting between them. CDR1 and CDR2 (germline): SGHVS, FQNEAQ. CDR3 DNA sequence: TGTGCCAGCAGCTTAGACAGCTTCTCTGGAAACACCATATATTTT. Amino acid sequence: CASSLDSFSGNTIYF.

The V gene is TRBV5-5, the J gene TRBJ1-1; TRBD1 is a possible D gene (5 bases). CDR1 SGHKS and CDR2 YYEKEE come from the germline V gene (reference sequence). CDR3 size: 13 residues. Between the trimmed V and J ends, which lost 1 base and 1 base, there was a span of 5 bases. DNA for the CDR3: TGTGCCAGCAGCTTGACAGGGAACACTGAAGCTTTCTTT. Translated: CASSLTGNTEAFF.

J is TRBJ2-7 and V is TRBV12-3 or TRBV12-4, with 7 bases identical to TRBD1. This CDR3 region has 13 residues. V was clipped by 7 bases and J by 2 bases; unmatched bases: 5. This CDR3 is CASTQTGTYEQYF. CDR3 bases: TGTGCCAGCACCCAGACAGGGACCTACGAGCAGTACTTC.

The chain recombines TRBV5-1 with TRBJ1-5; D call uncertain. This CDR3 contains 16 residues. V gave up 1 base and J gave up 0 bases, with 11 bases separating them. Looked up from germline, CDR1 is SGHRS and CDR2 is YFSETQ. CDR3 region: CASSLSGRDSNQPQHF. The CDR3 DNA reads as TGCGCCAGCAGCTTGTCCGGGAGAGATAGCAATCAGCCCCAGCATTTT.

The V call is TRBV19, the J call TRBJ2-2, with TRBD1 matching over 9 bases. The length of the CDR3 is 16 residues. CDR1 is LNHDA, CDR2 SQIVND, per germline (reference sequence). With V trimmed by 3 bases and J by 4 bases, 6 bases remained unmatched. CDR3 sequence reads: CASSMYRGRFTGELFF. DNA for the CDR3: TGTGCCAGTAGTATGTACAGGGGGCGCTTCACCGGGGAGCTGTTTTTT.

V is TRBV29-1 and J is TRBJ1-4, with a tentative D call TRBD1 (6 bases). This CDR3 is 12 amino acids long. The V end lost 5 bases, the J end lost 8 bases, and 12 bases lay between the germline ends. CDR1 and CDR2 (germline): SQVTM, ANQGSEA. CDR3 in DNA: TGCAGCGTTTGGCCCCAGGGGGAAAAACTGTTTTTT. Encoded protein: CSVWPQGEKLFF.

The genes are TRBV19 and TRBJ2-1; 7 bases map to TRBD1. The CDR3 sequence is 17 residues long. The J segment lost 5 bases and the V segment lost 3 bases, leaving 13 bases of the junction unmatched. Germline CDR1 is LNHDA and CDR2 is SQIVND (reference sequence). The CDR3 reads CASSIGVLQGFDNEQFF. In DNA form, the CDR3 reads TGTGCCAGTAGTATTGGGGTTTTACAGGGGTTCGACAATGAGCAGTTCTTC.

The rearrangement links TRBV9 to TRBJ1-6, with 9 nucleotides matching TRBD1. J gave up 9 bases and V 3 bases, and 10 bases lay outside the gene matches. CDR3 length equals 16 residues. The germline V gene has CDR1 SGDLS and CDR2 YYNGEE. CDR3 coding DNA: TGTGCCAGCAGCGGGAGCCTCCGGGACAGGGCTTCACCCCTCCACTTT. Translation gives CASSGSLRDRASPLHF.

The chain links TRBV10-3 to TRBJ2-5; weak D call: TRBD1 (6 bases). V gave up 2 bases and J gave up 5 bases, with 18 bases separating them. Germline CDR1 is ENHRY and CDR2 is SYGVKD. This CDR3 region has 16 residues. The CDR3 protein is CAISERGSRGGETQYF. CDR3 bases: TGTGCCATCAGTGAGAGGGGGTCTAGGGGCGGCGAGACCCAGTACTTC.

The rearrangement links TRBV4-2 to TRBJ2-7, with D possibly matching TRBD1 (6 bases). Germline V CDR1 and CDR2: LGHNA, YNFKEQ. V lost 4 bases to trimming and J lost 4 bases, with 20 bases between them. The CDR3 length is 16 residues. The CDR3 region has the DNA TGTGCCAGCAGCCTTGTTGAGGCCAGGGGACCTTACGAGCAGTACTTC. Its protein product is CASSLVEARGPYEQYF.

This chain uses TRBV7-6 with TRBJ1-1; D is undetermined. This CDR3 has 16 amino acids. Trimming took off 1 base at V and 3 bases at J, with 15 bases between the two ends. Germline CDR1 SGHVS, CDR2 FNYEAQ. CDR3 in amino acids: CASSLGTAGLDTEAFF. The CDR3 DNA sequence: TGTGCCAGCAGCTTAGGTACAGCCGGATTGGACACTGAAGCTTTCTTT.

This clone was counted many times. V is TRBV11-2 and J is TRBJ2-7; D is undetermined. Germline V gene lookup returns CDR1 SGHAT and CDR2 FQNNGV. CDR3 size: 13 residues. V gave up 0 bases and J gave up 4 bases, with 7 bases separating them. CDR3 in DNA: TGTGCCAGCAGCTTAGAGGGCCAGTACGAGCAGTACGTC. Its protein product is CASSLEGQYEQYV.

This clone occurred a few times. The CDR3 DNA sequence: TGCACCAGCAGCCGCCCCCAGAGGAGGTTAGACTACAATGAGCAGTTCTTC. This translates into CTSSRPQRRLDYNEQFF. The chain recombines TRBV1 with TRBJ2-1; TRBD2, the D gene given by the table, was not confirmed from the DNA. TRBV1 is a pseudogene segment. The CDR3 consists of 17 residues.

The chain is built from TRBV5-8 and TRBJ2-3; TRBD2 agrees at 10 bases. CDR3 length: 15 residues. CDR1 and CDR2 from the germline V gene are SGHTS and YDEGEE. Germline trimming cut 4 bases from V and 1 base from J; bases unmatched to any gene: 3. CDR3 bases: TGTGCCAGCAGCCAGACTAGCGGGCGCACAGATACGCAGTATTTT. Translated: CASSQTSGRTDTQYF.

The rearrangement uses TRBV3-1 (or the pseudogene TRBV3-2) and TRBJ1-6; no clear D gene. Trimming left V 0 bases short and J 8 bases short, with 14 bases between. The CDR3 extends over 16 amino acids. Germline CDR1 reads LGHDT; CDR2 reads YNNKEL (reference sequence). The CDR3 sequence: CASSQDPRVWYSPLHF. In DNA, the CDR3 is TGTGCCAGCAGCCAAGATCCCCGGGTTTGGTATTCACCCCTCCACTTT.

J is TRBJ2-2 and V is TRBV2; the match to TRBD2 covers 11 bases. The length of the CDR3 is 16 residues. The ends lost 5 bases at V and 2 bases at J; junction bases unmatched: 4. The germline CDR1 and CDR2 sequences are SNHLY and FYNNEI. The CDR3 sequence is CASSYTSGGNTGELFF. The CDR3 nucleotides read TGTGCCAGCAGTTATACTAGCGGGGGTAACACCGGGGAGCTGTTTTTT.

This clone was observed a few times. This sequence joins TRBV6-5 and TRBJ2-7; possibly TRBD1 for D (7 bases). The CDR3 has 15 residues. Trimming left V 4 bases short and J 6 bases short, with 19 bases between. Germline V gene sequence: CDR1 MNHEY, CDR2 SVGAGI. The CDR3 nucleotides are TGTGCCAGCAGTTTGACAGGGACTCTCGGAAGCGAGCAGTACTTC. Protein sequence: CASSLTGTLGSEQYF.

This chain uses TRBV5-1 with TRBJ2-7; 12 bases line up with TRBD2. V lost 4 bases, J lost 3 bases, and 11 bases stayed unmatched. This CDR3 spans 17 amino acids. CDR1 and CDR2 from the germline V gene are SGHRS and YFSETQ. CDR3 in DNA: TGCGCCAGCAGCCCCAGCCCGACTAGCGGGAGCGACTACGAGCAGTACTTC. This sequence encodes CASSPSPTSGSDYEQYF.

CDR3 amino acids: CASSARVFYEQYF. The CDR3, as DNA: TGTGCCAGTAGTGCCCGGGTCTTCTACGAGCAGTACTTC. The chain links TRBV19 to TRBJ2-7; D is ambiguous. Germline V gene lookup returns CDR1 LNHDA and CDR2 SQIVND (reference sequence). This CDR3 is 13 amino acids long. V was trimmed by 5 bases and J by 3 bases, leaving 11 bases between them.

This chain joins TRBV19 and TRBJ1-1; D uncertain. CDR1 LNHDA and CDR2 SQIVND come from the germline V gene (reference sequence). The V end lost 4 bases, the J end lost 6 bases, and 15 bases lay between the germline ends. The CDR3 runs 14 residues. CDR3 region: CASSTGYRRAEAFF. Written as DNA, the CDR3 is TGTGCCAGTAGTACAGGATATAGACGCGCTGAAGCTTTCTTT.

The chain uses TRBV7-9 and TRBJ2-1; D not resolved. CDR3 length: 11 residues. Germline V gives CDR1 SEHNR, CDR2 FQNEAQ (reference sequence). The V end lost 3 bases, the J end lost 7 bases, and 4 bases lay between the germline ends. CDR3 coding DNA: TGTGCCAGCAGCTTGGCTAATGAGCAGTTCTTC. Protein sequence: CASSLANEQFF.

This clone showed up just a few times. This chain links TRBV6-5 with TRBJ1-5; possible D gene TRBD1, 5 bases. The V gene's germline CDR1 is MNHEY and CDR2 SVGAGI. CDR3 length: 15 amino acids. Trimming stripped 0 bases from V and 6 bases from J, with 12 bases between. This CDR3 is CASSYSRQGGQPQHF. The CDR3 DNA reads TGTGCCAGCAGTTACTCTCGGCAGGGAGGTCAGCCCCAGCATTTT.

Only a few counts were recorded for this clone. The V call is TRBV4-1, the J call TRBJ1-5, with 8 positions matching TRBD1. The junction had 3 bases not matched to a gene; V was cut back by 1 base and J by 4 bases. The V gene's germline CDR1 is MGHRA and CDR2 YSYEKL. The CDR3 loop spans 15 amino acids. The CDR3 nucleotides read TGCGCCAGCAGCCAAGTAGACAGGGGAAATCAGCCCCAGCATTTT. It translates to CASSQVDRGNQPQHF.

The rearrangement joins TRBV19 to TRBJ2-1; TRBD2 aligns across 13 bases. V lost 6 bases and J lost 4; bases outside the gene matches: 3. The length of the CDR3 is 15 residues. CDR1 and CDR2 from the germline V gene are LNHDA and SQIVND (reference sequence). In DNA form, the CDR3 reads TGTGCCAGTAGGGGACTAGCGGGACTGTACAATGAGCAGTTCTTC. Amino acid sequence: CASRGLAGLYNEQFF.